This T cell receptor (beta chain) was identified in a study of blood T cells in healthy people across ages. The CDR3 loop spans 15 amino acids. Germline CDR1 reads MNHEY; CDR2 reads SMNVEV (reference sequence). Trimming took off 3 bases at V and 3 bases at J, with 12 bases between the two ends. Combining a sample-barcoded 5' primer with a J-beta primer mix, a second PCR ran for roughly 6 to 12 cycles. TCRdb reprocessed the 5' RACE reads with MiXCR, giving one entry per CDR3 protein. The sample contains roughly 1.7 million distinct CDR3 sequences, roughly 32% of which appear only once. The table lists this clonotype with a few counts. Its antigen is not identified. General study results and limits: Fewer expanded clones and more diversity marked long-lived versus aged donors.

A minimum of 7 million PBMCs was isolated per sample. The TCR originated in a woman in her thirties in good health. The sample comprised blood. This chain connects TRBV27 to TRBJ2-1, with D tentatively TRBD2 (6 bases). CDR3 sequence reads: CASSFSGELYNEQFF. The DNA for the CDR3 is TGTGCCAGCAGTTTTTCGGGGGAGCTCTACAATGAGCAGTTCTTC.